One sample yielded the 5 T cell receptor beta chains listed below, sequenced in a study of blood T cell repertoires in COVID-19. Assay: immunoSEQ multiplex PCR; the TCRdb copy retains only in-frame clones and omits some. This table has about 280,000 clones, 88% appearing once. The sequenced material came from peripheral blood. The origin of the receptors is a man between 18 and 35 years old with active or convalescent COVID-19.

This clone was detected only once. The V call is TRBV3-1 (or the pseudogene TRBV3-2), the J call TRBJ1-2; D perhaps matches TRBD1 (5 bases). Germline V gene sequence: CDR1 LGHDT, CDR2 YNNKEL (reference sequence). The CDR3 length is 15 residues. V lost 0 bases, J lost 4 bases, and 12 bases lay in between. DNA for the CDR3: TGTGCCAGCAGCCAAGAGGGGCAGGCTTTCTATGGCTACACCTTC. It translates to CASSQEGQAFYGYTF.

V is TRBV7-3 and J is TRBJ2-7; tentative D call: TRBD1 (6 bases). The V gene's germline CDR1 is SGHTA and CDR2 FQGTGA. This CDR3 is built from 15 residues. V dropped 2 bases and J dropped 0 bases, with 11 bases sitting between them. In DNA, the CDR3 is TGTGCCAGCAGCTTATATCCGGGACACTCCTACGAGCAGTACTTC. Protein: CASSLYPGHSYEQYF.

Details on this clone: Possible read error: a much larger clone is one base away. This chain joins TRBV27 and TRBJ1-5; D gene unclear. V was shortened by 3 bases and J by 3 bases, with 3 bases between the two germline ends. This CDR3 is built from 12 residues. Germline V gives CDR1 MNHEY, CDR2 SMNVEV (reference sequence). CDR3 DNA sequence: TGTGCCAGCAGTTTCCACAATCAGCCCCAGCATTTT. Its translation: CASSFHNQPQHF.

The chain combines TRBV7-6 with TRBJ2-7, with D maybe TRBD1 (6 bases). Trimming took off 5 bases at V and 5 bases at J, with 13 bases between the two ends. Germline CDR1 is SGHVS and CDR2 is FNYEAQ. The CDR3 extends over 13 amino acids. CDR3 sequence reads: CASSQLTGNEQYF. In DNA, the CDR3 is TGTGCCAGCAGCCAACTCACAGGGAACGAGCAGTACTTC. The variable domain in full, completed from reference TRBV7-6 and TRBJ2-7, reads GAGVSQSPRYKVTKRGQDVALRCDPISGHVSLYWYRQALGQGPEFLTYFNYEAQQDKSGLPNDRFSAERPEGSISTLTIQRTEQRDSAMYRCASSQLTGNEQYFGPGTRLTVT.

The rearrangement uses TRBV2 and TRBJ2-7; 11 nucleotides line up with TRBD2. V was pared by 11 bases and J by 1 base, with 10 bases of the junction left unmatched. The CDR3 length is 15 residues. Germline lookup yields CDR1 SNHLY and CDR2 FYNNEI. The chain's CDR3 is CAARFPSGGSYEQYF. The CDR3 DNA reads as TGTGCCGCCAGGTTTCCTAGCGGGGGGTCCTACGAGCAGTACTTC.